These T cell receptor beta chains were read from a single sample in a study of blood T cell repertoires in COVID-19. Sequencing was performed with immunoSEQ multiplex PCR; in TCRdb, only in-frame clones are kept and a portion is missing. The sample has about 220,000 clones; roughly four fifths are singletons. Sequenced sample: peripheral blood. The receptor set was obtained from a woman aged 30 to 39 who had recovered from COVID-19. CDR3s include the opening cysteine and the closing phenylalanine or tryptophan. The D gene is left open where the match is weak. A clone size is listed for some rows: how often the clone was seen (once, few, many), or a class if it is expanded.

V	D	J	size	CDR3	DNA
TRBV9	TRBD2	TRBJ2-5	few	CASSVSLAGGSEETQYF	TGTGCCAGCAGCGTATCTCTAGCGGGAGGGAGCGAGGAGACCCAGTACTTC
TRBV5-1	TRBD2	TRBJ2-7	.	CASSPPGLGDEQYF	TGCGCCAGCAGTCCTCCGGGACTAGGTGACGAGCAGTACTTC
TRBV19	.	TRBJ2-7	.	CASSIEVTYEQYF	TGTGCCAGTAGTATTGAGGTCACCTACGAGCAGTACTTC
TRBV27	.	TRBJ2-1	.	CASSLSKGEQFF	TGTGCCAGCAGTTTATCAAAGGGAGAACAGTTCTTC
TRBV2	.	TRBJ2-5	.	CASSESAGPGGETQYF	TGTGCCAGCAGCGAGTCGGCGGGCCCCGGGGGAGAGACCCAGTACTTC
TRBV7-3	TRBD2	TRBJ2-1	.	CASSPSLAGGKNEQFF	TGTGCCAGCAGCCCTTCTTTAGCGGGAGGAAAAAATGAGCAGTTCTTC
TRBV5-6	TRBD2	TRBJ2-7	.	CASSLGASGSYEQYF	TGTGCCAGCAGCTTGGGGGCTAGCGGGTCCTACGAGCAGTACTTC
TRBV10-1	TRBD1	TRBJ2-2	few	CASSKGGATGELFF	TGCGCCAGCAGTAAAGGGGGCGCGACCGGGGAGCTGTTTTTT
TRBV6-5	.	TRBJ1-3	.	CASSQRSSGGNTIYF	TGTGCCAGCAGCCAACGTTCAAGCGGGGGAAACACCATATATTTT
TRBV12-3/TRBV12-4	.	TRBJ1-4	.	CASSLSGEKLFF	TGTGCCAGCAGTTTATCAGGTGAAAAACTGTTTTTT
TRBV6-5	TRBD2	TRBJ2-1	.	CASSPLAGDEQFF	TGTGCCAGCAGTCCCCTAGCGGGAGATGAGCAGTTCTTC
TRBV3-1/TRBV3-2	.	TRBJ1-5	.	CASGTGSGNQPQHF	TGTGCCAGCGGTACGGGGTCGGGCAATCAGCCCCAGCATTTT
TRBV10-3	TRBD1	TRBJ1-1	.	CAIGNRGRATEAFF	TGTGCCATCGGGAACAGGGGGCGGGCCACTGAAGCTTTCTTT
TRBV5-1	.	TRBJ2-1	once	CASSLSGSYNEQFF	TGCGCCAGCAGCTTGAGTGGGAGCTACAATGAGCAGTTCTTC
TRBV9	TRBD2	TRBJ2-3	.	CASSVVGAGGNTQYF	TGTGCCAGCAGCGTAGTCGGAGCGGGAGGGAATACGCAGTATTTT
TRBV7-8	TRBD2	TRBJ2-1	.	CASSLRLAGGYNEQFF	TGTGCCAGCAGCTTAAGGCTAGCGGGAGGGTACAATGAGCAGTTCTTC
TRBV5-1	.	TRBJ2-5	.	CASSLSAADQETQYF	TGCGCCAGCAGCTTGTCTGCCGCGGATCAAGAGACCCAGTACTTC
TRBV29-1	TRBD2	TRBJ2-3	.	CSAYRADLSRAGEGGDTQYF	TGCAGCGCCTACCGTGCAGACCTTTCCCGAGCGGGAGAGGGAGGAGATACGCAGTATTTT
TRBV4-2	TRBD2	TRBJ2-1	.	CASSQDWGLAYNEQFF	TGTGCCAGCAGCCAAGATTGGGGACTAGCCTACAATGAGCAGTTCTTC
TRBV18	.	TRBJ1-2	.	CASSRVREDGYTF	TGTGCCAGCTCACGAGTGCGGGAAGATGGCTACACCTTC
TRBV3-1/TRBV3-2	.	TRBJ1-5	.	CASSQDTGNQPQHF	TGTGCCAGCAGCCAAGATACGGGGAATCAGCCCCAGCATTTT
TRBV6-5	TRBD1	TRBJ2-5	.	CASRRYRGAGTQYF	TGTGCCAGCAGGCGTTACAGGGGGGCGGGGACCCAGTACTTC
TRBV18	TRBD1	TRBJ1-1	few	CASSPPGTGVNTEAFF	TGTGCCAGCTCACCACCCGGGACAGGGGTGAACACTGAAGCTTTCTTT
TRBV5-1	TRBD1	TRBJ1-5	few	CASSPGTDNQPQHF	TGCGCCAGCAGCCCCGGGACAGATAATCAGCCCCAGCATTTT
TRBV18	.	TRBJ1-1	.	CASSPLPGSGYTEAFF	TGTGCCAGCTCACCCCTCCCGGGATCAGGTTACACTGAAGCTTTCTTT
TRBV28	TRBD1	TRBJ1-2	once	CASSLGMDRVVYGYTF	TGTGCCAGCAGTTTGGGGATGGACAGGGTGGTCTATGGCTACACCTTC
TRBV28	.	TRBJ2-5	.	CASSITGEETQYF	TGTGCCAGCAGTATAACGGGAGAAGAGACCCAGTACTTC
TRBV7-3	.	TRBJ2-3	few	CASSFQGADTQYF	TGTGCCAGCAGCTTCCAAGGGGCAGATACGCAGTATTTT
TRBV5-1	.	TRBJ2-6	.	CASRMSSGANVLTF	TGCGCCAGTCGAATGAGCTCTGGGGCCAACGTCCTGACTTTC
TRBV2	.	TRBJ1-6	.	CASTSGDRYNSPLHF	TGTGCCAGCACCTCGGGGGATAGGTATAATTCACCCCTCCACTTT
TRBV5-4	TRBD2	TRBJ2-3	.	CASSLGLAEITDTQYF	TGTGCCAGCAGCTTGGGTCTAGCGGAGATCACAGATACGCAGTATTTT
TRBV28	.	TRBJ2-7	.	CASSLGGYGTYEQYF	TGTGCCAGCAGTTTGGGCGGGTATGGCACCTACGAGCAGTACTTC
TRBV19	TRBD1	TRBJ1-1	many	CASSKSRGAPDTEAFF	TGTGCCAGTAGTAAGTCCAGGGGGGCCCCCGACACTGAAGCTTTCTTT
TRBV21-1	.	TRBJ1-5	.	CATLRQGGNQPQHF	TGTGCCACACTAAGACAGGGGGGCAATCAGCCCCAGCATTTT
TRBV28	.	TRBJ2-1	.	CASSLGLASSYNEQFF	TGTGCCAGCAGCCTTGGGCTAGCGAGCTCCTACAATGAGCAGTTCTTC
TRBV28	TRBD1	TRBJ1-2	.	CASSDQQGNYGYTF	TGTGCCAGCAGTGATCAACAGGGGAACTATGGCTACACCTTC
TRBV20-1	.	TRBJ1-1	.	CSARAGTEAFF	TGCAGTGCTAGGGCCGGGACAGAAGCTTTCTTT
TRBV27	.	TRBJ1-1	.	CASRSSPLGNTEAFF	TGTGCCAGCCGTTCGTCGCCTCTAGGCAACACTGAAGCTTTCTTT
TRBV30	.	TRBJ1-1	.	CAWSGNSPVTEAFF	TGTGCCTGGAGTGGAAACAGCCCAGTAACTGAAGCTTTCTTT
TRBV9	TRBD1	TRBJ1-2	.	CASSVVGTAHYGYTF	TGTGCCAGCAGCGTAGTTGGGACAGCCCACTATGGCTACACCTTC
TRBV6-5	.	TRBJ2-5	once	CASRVTGFLAQTQYF	TGTGCCAGCAGAGTAACGGGATTTCTAGCCCAGACCCAGTACTTC
TRBV5-1	TRBD1	TRBJ2-3	.	CASSLAQGIGTDTQYF	TGCGCCAGCAGCTTGGCACAGGGGATCGGCACAGATACGCAGTATTTT
TRBV6-6	.	TRBJ1-1	.	CASIMRGGADTEAFF	TGTGCCAGCATTATGAGGGGCGGGGCGGACACTGAAGCTTTCTTT
TRBV7-2	.	TRBJ2-2	.	CASSLGPRAGSNTGELFF	TGTGCCAGCAGCTTGGGCCCCCGTGCGGGGTCGAACACCGGGGAGCTGTTTTTT
TRBV6-5	.	TRBJ1-5	few	CASRLRGNQPQHF	TGTGCCAGCAGGCTACGCGGCAATCAGCCCCAGCATTTT
TRBV3-1/TRBV3-2	TRBD2	TRBJ2-1	.	CASSQEGSGRVF	TGTGCCAGCAGCCAAGAAGGTAGCGGGAGGGTCTTC
TRBV15	TRBD1	TRBJ1-2	.	CATSRDSTGYGYTF	TGTGCCACCAGTAGGGACAGTACCGGCTATGGCTACACCTTC
TRBV28	TRBD1	TRBJ1-1	few	CASDEGANTEAFF	TGTGCCAGCGATGAGGGGGCGAACACTGAAGCTTTCTTT
TRBV5-1	.	TRBJ2-6	many	CASSLVNGANVLTF	TGCGCCAGCAGCTTGGTTAATGGGGCCAACGTCCTGACTTTC
TRBV5-1	TRBD1	TRBJ1-1	.	CASSQQSTGLNTEAFF	TGCGCCAGCAGTCAGCAATCGACAGGGCTGAACACTGAAGCTTTCTTT
TRBV28	.	TRBJ2-5	.	CASKVGGDLETQYF	TGTGCCAGCAAGGTAGGAGGGGACTTGGAGACCCAGTACTTC
TRBV27	TRBD1	TRBJ2-7	.	CASHDREGSYEQYF	TGTGCCAGCCACGACAGGGAAGGCTCCTACGAGCAGTACTTC
TRBV20-1	.	TRBJ2-1	.	CRAVAFLEQFF	TGCAGGGCGGTGGCTTTTCTTGAGCAGTTCTTC
TRBV6-5	TRBD1	TRBJ1-5	.	CASSVDRVGNQPQHF	TGTGCCAGCAGCGTCGACAGGGTAGGCAATCAGCCCCAGCATTTT